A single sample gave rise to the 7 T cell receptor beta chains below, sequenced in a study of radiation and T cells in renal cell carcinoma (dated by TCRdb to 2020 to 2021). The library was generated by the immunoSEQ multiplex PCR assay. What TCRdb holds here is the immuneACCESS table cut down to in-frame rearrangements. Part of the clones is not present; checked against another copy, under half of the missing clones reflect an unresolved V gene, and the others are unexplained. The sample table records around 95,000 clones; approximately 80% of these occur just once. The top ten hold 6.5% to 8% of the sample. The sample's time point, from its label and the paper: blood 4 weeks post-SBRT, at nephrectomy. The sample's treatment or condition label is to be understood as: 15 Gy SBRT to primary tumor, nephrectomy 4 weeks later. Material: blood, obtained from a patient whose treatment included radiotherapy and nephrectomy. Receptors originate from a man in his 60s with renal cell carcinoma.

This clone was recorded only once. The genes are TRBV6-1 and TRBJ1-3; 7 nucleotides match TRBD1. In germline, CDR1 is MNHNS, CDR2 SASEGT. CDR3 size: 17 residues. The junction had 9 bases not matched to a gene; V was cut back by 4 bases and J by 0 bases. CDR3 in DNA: TGTGCCAGCAGTGGGTTTGGAGGGGGCTTCTCTGGAAACACCATATATTTT. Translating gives CASSGFGGGFSGNTIYF.

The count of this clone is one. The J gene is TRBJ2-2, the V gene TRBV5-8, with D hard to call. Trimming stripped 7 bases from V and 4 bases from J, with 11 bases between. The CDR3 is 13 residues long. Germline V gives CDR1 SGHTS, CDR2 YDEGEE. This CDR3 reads CASRVRGTGELFF. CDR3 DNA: TGTGCCAGCCGAGTTAGAGGCACCGGGGAGCTGTTTTTT.

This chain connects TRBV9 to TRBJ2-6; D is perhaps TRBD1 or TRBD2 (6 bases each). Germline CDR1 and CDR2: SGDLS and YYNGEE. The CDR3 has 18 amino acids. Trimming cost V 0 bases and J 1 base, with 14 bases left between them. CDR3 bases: TGTGCCAGCAGCGTAGGAAGAGGGGGACTTTCTGGGGCCAACGTCCTGACTTTC. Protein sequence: CASSVGRGGLSGANVLTF.

The CDR3 coding sequence is TGTGCCAGCAGCATTTTTTCCGGACTCACAGATACGCAGTATTTT. Translation gives CASSIFSGLTDTQYF. This rearrangement joins TRBV7-9 to TRBJ2-3, with D tentatively TRBD2 (5 bases). V was pared by 5 bases and J by 2 bases, with 14 bases between. This CDR3 spans 15 amino acids. The germline CDR1 and CDR2 sequences are SEHNR and FQNEAQ (reference sequence).

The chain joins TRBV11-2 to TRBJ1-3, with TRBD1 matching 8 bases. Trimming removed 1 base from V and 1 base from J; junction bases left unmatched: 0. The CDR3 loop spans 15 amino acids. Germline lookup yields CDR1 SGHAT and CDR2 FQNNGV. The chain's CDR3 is CASSLGQGSGNTIYF. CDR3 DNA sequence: TGTGCCAGCAGCTTAGGACAGGGGTCTGGAAACACCATATATTTT.

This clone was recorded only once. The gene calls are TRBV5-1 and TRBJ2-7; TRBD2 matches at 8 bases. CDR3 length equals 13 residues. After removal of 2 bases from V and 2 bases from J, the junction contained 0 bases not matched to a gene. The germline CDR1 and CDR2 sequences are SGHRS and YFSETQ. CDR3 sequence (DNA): TGCGCCAGCAGCTTACTAGCGGCCTACGAGCAGTACTTC. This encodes CASSLLAAYEQYF.

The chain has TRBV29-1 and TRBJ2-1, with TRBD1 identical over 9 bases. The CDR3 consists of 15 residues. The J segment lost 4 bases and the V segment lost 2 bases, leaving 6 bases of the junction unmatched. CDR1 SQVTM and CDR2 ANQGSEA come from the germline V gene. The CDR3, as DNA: TGCAGCGTTGAATTGGGGACAGGGCCGTACAATGAGCAGTTCTTC. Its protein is CSVELGTGPYNEQFF.